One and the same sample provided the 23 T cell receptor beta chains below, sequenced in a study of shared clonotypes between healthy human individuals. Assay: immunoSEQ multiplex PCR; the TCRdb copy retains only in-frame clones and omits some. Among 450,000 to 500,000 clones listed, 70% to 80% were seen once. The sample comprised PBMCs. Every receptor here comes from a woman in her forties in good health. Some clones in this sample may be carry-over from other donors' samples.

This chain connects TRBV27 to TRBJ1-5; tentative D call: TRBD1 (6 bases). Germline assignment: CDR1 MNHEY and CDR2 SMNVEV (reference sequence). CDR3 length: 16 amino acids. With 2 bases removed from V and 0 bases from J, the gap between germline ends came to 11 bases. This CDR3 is CASSLRGDYSNQPQHF. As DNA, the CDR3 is TGTGCCAGCAGTTTAAGGGGGGATTATAGCAATCAGCCCCAGCATTTT.

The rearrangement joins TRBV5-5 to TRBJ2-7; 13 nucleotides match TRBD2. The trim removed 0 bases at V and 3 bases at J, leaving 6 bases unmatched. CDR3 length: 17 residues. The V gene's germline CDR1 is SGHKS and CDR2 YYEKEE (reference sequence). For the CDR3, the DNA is TGTGCCAGCAGCTTGGTGTCGGGGACTAGCGGGGTCTACGAGCAGTACTTC. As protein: CASSLVSGTSGVYEQYF.

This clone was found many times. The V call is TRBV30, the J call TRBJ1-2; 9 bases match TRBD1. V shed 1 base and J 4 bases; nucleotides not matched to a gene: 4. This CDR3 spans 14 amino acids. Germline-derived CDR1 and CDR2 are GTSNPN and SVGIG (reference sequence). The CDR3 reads CAWSGDRGFYGYTF. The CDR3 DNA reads TGTGCCTGGAGTGGAGACAGGGGGTTCTATGGCTACACCTTC.

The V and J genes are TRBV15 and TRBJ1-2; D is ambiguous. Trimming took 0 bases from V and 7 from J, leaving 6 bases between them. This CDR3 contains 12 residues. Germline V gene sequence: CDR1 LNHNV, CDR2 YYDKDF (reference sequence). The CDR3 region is CATSRESGGYTF. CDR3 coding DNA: TGTGCCACCAGCAGAGAATCGGGTGGCTACACCTTC.

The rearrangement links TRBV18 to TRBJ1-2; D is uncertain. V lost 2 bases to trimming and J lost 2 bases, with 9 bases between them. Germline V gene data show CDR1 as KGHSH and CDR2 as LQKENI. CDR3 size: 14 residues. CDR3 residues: CASSPLETNYGYTF. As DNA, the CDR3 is TGTGCCAGCTCACCATTGGAGACCAACTATGGCTACACCTTC.

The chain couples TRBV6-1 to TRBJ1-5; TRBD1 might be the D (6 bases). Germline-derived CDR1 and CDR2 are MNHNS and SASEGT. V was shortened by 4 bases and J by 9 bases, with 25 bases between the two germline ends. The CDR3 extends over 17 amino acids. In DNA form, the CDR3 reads TGTGCCAGCAGTGGCGACCTGATCGGGGGCGCTTTTACGCCCCAGCATTTT. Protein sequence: CASSGDLIGGAFTPQHF.

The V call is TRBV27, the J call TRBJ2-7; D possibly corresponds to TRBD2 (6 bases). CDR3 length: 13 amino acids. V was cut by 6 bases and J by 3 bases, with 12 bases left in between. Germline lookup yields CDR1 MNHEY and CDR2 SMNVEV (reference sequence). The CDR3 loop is CASSLTRDYEQYF. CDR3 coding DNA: TGTGCCAGCAGCCTGACTAGGGACTACGAGCAGTACTTC.

The CDR3 loop is CASSQEVGQGGGPGGYTF. The DNA of the CDR3 is TGTGCCAGCAGCCAAGAGGTCGGTCAGGGAGGCGGCCCTGGGGGCTACACCTTC. The chain combines TRBV16 with TRBJ1-2; a possible D gene is TRBD1 (5 bases). This CDR3 contains 18 residues. Germline V gene lookup returns CDR1 KGHSY and CDR2 FQNENV. Trimming removed 2 bases at V and 8 bases at J, with 27 bases between.

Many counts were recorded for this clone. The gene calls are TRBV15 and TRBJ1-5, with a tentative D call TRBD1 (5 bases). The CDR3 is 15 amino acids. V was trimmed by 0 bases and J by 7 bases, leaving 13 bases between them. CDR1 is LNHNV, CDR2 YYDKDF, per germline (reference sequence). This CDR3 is CATSRDPGGGQPQHF. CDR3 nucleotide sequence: TGTGCCACCAGCAGAGATCCGGGGGGTGGGCAGCCCCAGCATTTT.

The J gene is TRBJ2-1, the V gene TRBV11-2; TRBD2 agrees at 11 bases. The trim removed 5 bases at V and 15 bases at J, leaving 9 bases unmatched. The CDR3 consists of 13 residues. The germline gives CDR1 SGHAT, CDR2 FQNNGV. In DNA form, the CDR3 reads TGTGCCAGCAGCACCCAACTAGCGGGAGAGGTGTTCTTC. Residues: CASSTQLAGEVFF.

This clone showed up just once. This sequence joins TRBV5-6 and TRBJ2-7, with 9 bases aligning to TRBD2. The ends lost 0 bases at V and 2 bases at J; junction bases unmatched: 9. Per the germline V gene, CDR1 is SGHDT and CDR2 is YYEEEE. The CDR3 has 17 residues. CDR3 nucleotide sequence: TGTGCCAGCAGCTTGGTGACTAGCGGCAAAGGGGCCTACGAGCAGTACTTC. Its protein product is CASSLVTSGKGAYEQYF.

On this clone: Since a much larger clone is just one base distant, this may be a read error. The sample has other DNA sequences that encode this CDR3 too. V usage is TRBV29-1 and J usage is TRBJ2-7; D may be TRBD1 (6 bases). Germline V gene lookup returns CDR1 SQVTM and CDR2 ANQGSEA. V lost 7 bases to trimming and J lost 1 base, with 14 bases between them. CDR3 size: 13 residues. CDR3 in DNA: TGCAGCGCCGTTAAGGACAGTTCCTACGAGCAGTACTTC. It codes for CSAVKDSSYEQYF.

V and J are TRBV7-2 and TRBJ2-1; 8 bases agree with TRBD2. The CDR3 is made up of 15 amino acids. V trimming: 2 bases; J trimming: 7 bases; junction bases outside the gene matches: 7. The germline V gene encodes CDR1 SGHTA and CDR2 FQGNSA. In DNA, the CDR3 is TGTGCCAGCAGCTTACCCGGGAGGGCCTCGAATGAGCAGTTCTTC. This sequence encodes CASSLPGRASNEQFF.

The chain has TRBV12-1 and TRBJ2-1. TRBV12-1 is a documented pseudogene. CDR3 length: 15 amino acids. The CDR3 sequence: CASSAGPSSYNEQFF. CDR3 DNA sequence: TGTGCCAGCAGCGCCGGTCCCAGCTCCTACAATGAGCAGTTCTTC.

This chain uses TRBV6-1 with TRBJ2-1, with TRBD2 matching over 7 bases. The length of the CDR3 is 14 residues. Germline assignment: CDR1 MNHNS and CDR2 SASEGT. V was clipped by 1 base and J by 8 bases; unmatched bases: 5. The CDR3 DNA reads TGTGCCAGCAGTGAAGTCGGACTAGTCGATGAGCAGTTCTTC. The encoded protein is CASSEVGLVDEQFF.

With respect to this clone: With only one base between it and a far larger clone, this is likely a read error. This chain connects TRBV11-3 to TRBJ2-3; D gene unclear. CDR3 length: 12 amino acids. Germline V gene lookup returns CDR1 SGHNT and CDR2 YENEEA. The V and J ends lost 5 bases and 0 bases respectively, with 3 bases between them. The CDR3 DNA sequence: TGTGCCAGCAGCGCCAGCACAGATACGCAGTATTTT. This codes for CASSASTDTQYF.

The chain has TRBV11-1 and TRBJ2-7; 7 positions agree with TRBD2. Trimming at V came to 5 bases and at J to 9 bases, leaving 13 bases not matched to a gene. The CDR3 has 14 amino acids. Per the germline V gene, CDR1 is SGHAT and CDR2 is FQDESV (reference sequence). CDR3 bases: TGTGCCAGCAGCCCGGGACTACTTAGAACCCCGCAGTACTTC. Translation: CASSPGLLRTPQYF.

Here the CDR3 reads CASSPGGGIGTDTQYF. The CDR3 DNA reads as TGCGCCAGCAGCCCAGGGGGAGGGATCGGCACAGATACGCAGTATTTT. The V gene is TRBV4-1, the J gene TRBJ2-3, with D perhaps matching TRBD1 or TRBD2 (7 bases each). The CDR3 is 16 amino acids. Germline-derived CDR1 and CDR2 are MGHRA and YSYEKL. Trimming removed 4 bases at V and 1 base at J, with 15 bases between.

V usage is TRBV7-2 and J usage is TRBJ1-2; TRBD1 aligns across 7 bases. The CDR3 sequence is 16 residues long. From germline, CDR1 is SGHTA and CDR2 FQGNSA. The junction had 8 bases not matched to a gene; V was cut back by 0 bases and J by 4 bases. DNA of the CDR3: TGTGCCAGCAGCTTAGCTTGGGGAGGGACAGTCTATGGCTACACCTTC. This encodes CASSLAWGGTVYGYTF.

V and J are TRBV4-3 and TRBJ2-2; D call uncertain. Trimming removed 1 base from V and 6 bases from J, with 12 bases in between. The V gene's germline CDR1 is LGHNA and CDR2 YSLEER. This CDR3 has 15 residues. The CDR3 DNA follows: TGCGCCAGCAGCCAAGCGGTCGCCCTACCCGGGGAGCTGTTTTTT. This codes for CASSQAVALPGELFF.

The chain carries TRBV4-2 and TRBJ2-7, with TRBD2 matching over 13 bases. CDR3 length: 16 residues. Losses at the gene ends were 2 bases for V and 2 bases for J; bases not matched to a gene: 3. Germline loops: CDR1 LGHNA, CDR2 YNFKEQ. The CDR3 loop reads CASSQLGLAGAYEQYF. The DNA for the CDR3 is TGTGCCAGCAGCCAACTCGGACTAGCGGGAGCCTACGAGCAGTACTTC.

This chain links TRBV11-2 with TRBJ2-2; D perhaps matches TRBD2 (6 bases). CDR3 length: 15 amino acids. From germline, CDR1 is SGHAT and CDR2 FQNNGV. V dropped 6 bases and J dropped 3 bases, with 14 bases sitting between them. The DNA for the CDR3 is TGTGCCAGCAGTTCCGGGACTCATTACACCGGGGAGCTGTTTTTT. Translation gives CASSSGTHYTGELFF.

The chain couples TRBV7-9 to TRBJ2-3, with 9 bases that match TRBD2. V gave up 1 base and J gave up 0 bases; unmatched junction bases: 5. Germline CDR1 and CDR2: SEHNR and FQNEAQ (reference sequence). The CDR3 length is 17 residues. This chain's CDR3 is CASSLGVAGASTDTQYF. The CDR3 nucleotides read TGTGCCAGCAGCTTAGGGGTAGCGGGAGCTAGCACAGATACGCAGTATTTT.